Below are 28 T cell receptor beta chains sequenced from a single sample in a study of blood T cell repertoires in COVID-19. The table came from immunoSEQ multiplex PCR; TCRdb's copy has only in-frame clones and leaves some out. This sample has 55,000 to 75,000 clones, with roughly 89% found just once. The sample was peripheral blood. These receptors were obtained from a human donor in a cohort sampled during active COVID-19.

The chain has TRBV9 and TRBJ2-3; tentative D call: TRBD2 (5 bases). CDR3 length: 14 residues. V was shortened by 4 bases and J by 0 bases, with 9 bases between the two germline ends. CDR1 is SGDLS, CDR2 YYNGEE, per germline. CDR3 in amino acids: CASSRSGSTDTQYF. The CDR3 DNA sequence: TGTGCCAGCAGCCGAAGCGGCAGCACAGATACGCAGTATTTT.

The gene calls are TRBV5-1 and TRBJ1-1, with D maybe TRBD1 (5 bases). V lost 0 bases, J lost 0 bases, and 12 bases lay in between. CDR1 is SGHRS and CDR2 is YFSETQ in the germline V gene. The CDR3 is 16 amino acids. This CDR3 is CASSLGWGDMNTEAFF. The CDR3, as DNA: TGCGCCAGCAGCTTGGGATGGGGCGACATGAACACTGAAGCTTTCTTT. The entire variable domain, with the rest obtained from reference TRBV5-1 and TRBJ1-1, is as follows: KAGVTQTPRYLIKTRGQQVTLSCSPISGHRSVSWYQQTPGQGLQFLFEYFSETQRNKGNFPGRFSGRQFSNSRSEMNVSTLELGDSALYLCASSLGWGDMNTEAFFGQGTRLTVV.

A single count supports this clone. The rearrangement joins TRBV11-2 to TRBJ1-2; tentatively, D is TRBD1 (5 bases). V lost 5 bases, J lost 8 bases, and 18 bases lay in between. From germline, CDR1 is SGHAT and CDR2 FQNNGV. The CDR3 loop spans 14 amino acids. In DNA form, the CDR3 reads TGTGCCAGCAGCCTCTCATGGGGCGACGGGGGCTACACCTTC. Its protein is CASSLSWGDGGYTF.

A remark on this clone: This same CDR3 is encoded by further DNA sequences in the sample. The CDR3 bases are TGTGCCAGCAGCGTCGGTACAGGGGGGAGCTATGGCTACACCTTC. As protein: CASSVGTGGSYGYTF. This rearrangement joins TRBV9 to TRBJ1-2, with 8 nucleotides matching TRBD1. Losses at the gene ends were 2 bases for V and 4 bases for J; bases not matched to a gene: 7. CDR1 is SGDLS and CDR2 is YYNGEE in the germline V gene. This CDR3 comprises 15 residues.

V gene TRBV14 combines with J gene TRBJ2-7; D gene uncertain. Trimming cost V 4 bases and J 2 bases, with 6 bases left between them. The germline V gene encodes CDR1 SGHDN and CDR2 FVKESK. This CDR3 contains 12 residues. The CDR3 spells CASSLHPYEQYF. Here the CDR3 DNA reads TGTGCCAGCAGCCTACATCCCTACGAGCAGTACTTC.

This clone was seen a single time. The chain employs TRBV4-1 and TRBJ1-2; D call uncertain. The CDR3 spans 14 residues. The germline V gene has CDR1 MGHRA and CDR2 YSYEKL. Deletions cut 0 bases from V and 7 bases from J, with 12 bases between. The CDR3 DNA sequence: TGCGCCAGCAGCCAAGAATTAGGACTACGTGGCTACACCTTC. Its translation: CASSQELGLRGYTF.

The genes are TRBV6-5 and TRBJ1-2; D is uncertain. Germline loops: CDR1 MNHEY, CDR2 SVGAGI. The V and J ends lost 4 bases and 4 bases respectively, with 16 bases between them. The CDR3 is 15 residues long. The CDR3 sequence is CASSSFVTHSYGYTF. The DNA of the CDR3 is TGTGCCAGCAGTTCTTTCGTGACCCACAGCTATGGCTACACCTTC.

The chain uses TRBV4-3 and TRBJ2-7; 9 nucleotides agree with TRBD2. This CDR3 contains 15 residues. The junction had 7 bases not matched to a gene; V was cut back by 5 bases and J by 2 bases. The germline CDR1 and CDR2 sequences are LGHNA and YSLEER. The CDR3 DNA reads TGCGCCAGCAGCTCACAGACTAGCGGAGCCTACGAGCAGTACTTC. It translates to CASSSQTSGAYEQYF.

The V gene is TRBV5-1, the J gene TRBJ1-6, with a weak D call TRBD1 (5 bases). V gave up 0 bases and J gave up 7 bases, with 14 bases separating them. The CDR3 runs to 16 residues. Germline-derived CDR1 and CDR2 are SGHRS and YFSETQ. CDR3 in amino acids: CASSLGGDGFNSPLHF. DNA for the CDR3: TGCGCCAGCAGCTTGGGGGGGGACGGGTTCAATTCACCCCTCCACTTT.

This sequence joins TRBV5-5 and TRBJ1-4, with 10 bases aligning to TRBD1. V lost 7 bases and J lost 7; bases outside the gene matches: 7. The CDR3 is made up of 14 amino acids. Germline CDR1 reads SGHKS; CDR2 reads YYEKEE (reference sequence). The CDR3 coding sequence is TGTGCCAGCCAGGTGGGACAGGGGAGTGAAAAACTGTTTTTT. Translated: CASQVGQGSEKLFF.

This chain uses TRBV29-1 with TRBJ2-6; a weak D match, TRBD2 (5 bases). Trimming stripped 3 bases from V and 0 bases from J, with 9 bases between. Germline assignment: CDR1 SQVTM and CDR2 ANQGSEA. The CDR3 runs to 15 residues. As DNA, the CDR3 is TGCAGCGTTGAGAGTGGGAGCTCTGGGGCCAACGTCCTGACTTTC. Its protein product is CSVESGSSGANVLTF.

V usage is TRBV19 and J usage is TRBJ1-5; D may be TRBD1 (6 bases). V lost 5 bases to trimming and J lost 5 bases, with 16 bases between them. Germline V CDR1 and CDR2: LNHDA, SQIVND (reference sequence). The CDR3 has 15 residues. Written as DNA, the CDR3 is TGTGCCAGTAGTTCGTACAGGGATTCCGATCAGCCCCAGCATTTT. This gives the protein CASSSYRDSDQPQHF.

This chain joins TRBV15 and TRBJ1-5, with no clear D. The CDR3 is 15 residues long. Germline assignment: CDR1 LNHNV and CDR2 YYDKDF (reference sequence). V dropped 3 bases and J dropped 0 bases, with 9 bases sitting between them. The CDR3 protein is CATSRESYSNQPQHF. CDR3 DNA: TGTGCCACCAGCAGGGAGAGTTATAGCAATCAGCCCCAGCATTTT.

V gene TRBV28 combines with J gene TRBJ1-3; 9 bases are shared with TRBD1. Per germline, CDR1 MDHEN and CDR2 SYDVKM. The CDR3 covers 17 residues. V lost 5 bases, J lost 9 bases, and 17 bases stayed unmatched. The CDR3: CASSPYRDREYGTTIYF. CDR3 DNA sequence: TGTGCCAGCAGTCCCTACCGGGACAGGGAATACGGCACCACCATATATTTT.

The sample holds a few counts of this clone. This chain uses TRBV6-6 with TRBJ1-5, with TRBD1 matching 8 bases. V dropped 3 bases and J dropped 6; count of bases not matched to a gene: 1. Germline assignment: CDR1 MNHNY and CDR2 SVGAGI (reference sequence). This CDR3 is 13 amino acids long. The CDR3 sequence is CASSYDRGQPQHF. CDR3 in DNA: TGTGCCAGCAGTTATGACAGGGGTCAGCCCCAGCATTTT.

V gene TRBV11-2 combines with J gene TRBJ2-3, with D possibly TRBD2 on 7 matching bases. The CDR3 spans 16 residues. Germline V CDR1 and CDR2: SGHAT, FQNNGV. With 5 bases removed from V and 4 bases from J, the gap between germline ends came to 19 bases. CDR3 protein: CASSPSRAGAPDTQYF. The DNA for the CDR3 is TGTGCCAGCAGCCCCAGCCGCGCGGGGGCCCCAGATACGCAGTATTTT.

The rearrangement links TRBV27 to TRBJ1-1; perhaps TRBD1 as D (6 bases). Per the germline V gene, CDR1 is MNHEY and CDR2 is SMNVEV (reference sequence). Deletions cut 5 bases from V and 12 bases from J, with 16 bases between. The CDR3 contains 12 residues. This CDR3 reads CASSKNRDTTFF. The CDR3 nucleotides read TGTGCCAGCAGTAAGAACAGGGACACGACTTTCTTT.

The chain recombines TRBV11-2 with TRBJ1-3; no clear D. The CDR3 covers 18 residues. The V end lost 6 bases, the J end lost 0 bases, and 21 bases lay between the germline ends. In germline, CDR1 is SGHAT, CDR2 FQNNGV. The CDR3 DNA follows: TGTGCCAGCAGTTTTCCTACCGGGTCCTACTTCTCTGGAAACACCATATATTTT. It is translated as CASSFPTGSYFSGNTIYF.

The genes are TRBV11-2 and TRBJ1-1; TRBD1 matches 11 bases. V gave up 1 base and J gave up 2 bases; unmatched junction bases: 12. The CDR3 has 19 amino acids. The V gene's germline CDR1 is SGHAT and CDR2 FQNNGV. CDR3 protein: CASSLVVPGTGGLNTEAFF. The CDR3 DNA sequence: TGTGCCAGCAGCTTAGTTGTTCCCGGGACAGGGGGGCTTAACACTGAAGCTTTCTTT.

The V gene is TRBV19, the J gene TRBJ2-6; D possibly corresponds to TRBD2 (5 bases). Trimming cost V 9 bases and J 0 bases, with 15 bases left between them. This CDR3 comprises 16 residues. Per the germline V gene, CDR1 is LNHDA and CDR2 is SQIVND (reference sequence). In DNA form, the CDR3 reads TGTGCCAGCCACCGGACTCGCGACTCTGGGGCCAACGTCCTGACTTTC. Translation gives CASHRTRDSGANVLTF.

The chain is built from TRBV28 and TRBJ1-3, with 7 bases matching TRBD1. Germline lookup yields CDR1 MDHEN and CDR2 SYDVKM. The CDR3 is 17 amino acids. Trimming cost V 4 bases and J 4 bases; bases outside gene matches: 13. CDR3 nucleotide sequence: TGTGCCAGCAGTTCGCATAGGATACAGGGGTACGGAAACACCATATATTTT. It translates to CASSSHRIQGYGNTIYF.

The chain carries TRBV5-6 and TRBJ2-7; D perhaps matches TRBD2 (5 bases). V was pared by 4 bases and J by 3 bases, with 14 bases between. There are 14 residues in the CDR3. Germline CDR1 SGHDT, CDR2 YYEEEE. CDR3: CASSSGQPIYEQYF. In DNA form, the CDR3 reads TGTGCCAGCAGCAGCGGCCAACCGATCTACGAGCAGTACTTC.

This chain links TRBV7-3 with TRBJ2-3, with D unclear. The germline V gene has CDR1 SGHTA and CDR2 FQGTGA. CDR3 length equals 15 residues. Trimming pared 3 bases from V and 2 bases from J, leaving 12 bases between. The CDR3 region has the DNA TGTGCCAGCAGCTTCTCTAGAGCCTCCACAGATACGCAGTATTTT. Amino acid sequence: CASSFSRASTDTQYF.

The V gene is TRBV11-2, the J gene TRBJ2-2; possibly TRBD2 for D (6 bases). This CDR3 comprises 15 residues. V shed 4 bases and J shed 3 bases, with 12 bases lying between them. Per the germline V gene, CDR1 is SGHAT and CDR2 is FQNNGV. CDR3 DNA: TGTGCCAGCAGCTCGGGGAGGAAGGACACCGGGGAGCTGTTTTTT. Translating gives CASSSGRKDTGELFF.

This chain links TRBV29-1 with TRBJ2-7; 12 bases map to TRBD1. V was clipped by 3 bases and J by 3 bases; unmatched bases: 9. The CDR3 length is 16 residues. The germline V gene encodes CDR1 SQVTM and CDR2 ANQGSEA. The CDR3 spells CSVETGQGAPGYEQYF. Here the CDR3 DNA reads TGCAGCGTTGAGACGGGACAGGGGGCCCCGGGCTACGAGCAGTACTTC.

The chain uses TRBV28 and TRBJ1-2, with unresolved D. The length of the CDR3 is 13 residues. The germline CDR1 and CDR2 sequences are MDHEN and SYDVKM. V lost 2 bases and J 8 bases, leaving 12 bases between the germline ends. DNA of the CDR3: TGTGCCAGCAGTTTACCCGAACAGACAGGCTACACCTTC. Translation: CASSLPEQTGYTF.

Here the CDR3 reads CASSPGTGYEKLFF. Written as DNA, the CDR3 is TGTGCCAGCAGCCCCGGGACAGGGTATGAAAAACTGTTTTTT. V is TRBV25-1 and J is TRBJ1-4; TRBD1 matches 9 bases. Germline CDR1 is MGHDK and CDR2 is SYGVNS. The length of the CDR3 is 14 residues. Trimming took 6 bases from V and 6 from J; bases not matched to a gene: 5.

The chain couples TRBV19 to TRBJ1-5; possible D gene TRBD1, 5 bases. Germline assignment: CDR1 LNHDA and CDR2 SQIVND (reference sequence). The V and J ends lost 7 bases and 2 bases respectively, with 12 bases between them. CDR3 length equals 14 residues. DNA of the CDR3: TGTGCCAGTAAACCTGGGGCCGGCAATCAGCCCCAGCATTTT. Translated: CASKPGAGNQPQHF. The full variable domain, its missing parts supplied by reference TRBV19 and TRBJ1-5, is DGGITQSPKYLFRKEGQNVTLSCEQNLNHDAMYWYRQDPGQGLRLIYYSQIVNDFQKGDIAEGYSVSREKKESFPLTVTSAQKNPTAFYLCASKPGAGNQPQHFGDGTRLSIL.